These 17 T cell receptor beta chains share one sample of origin, sequenced in a study of cytomegalovirus exposure and HLA in healthy donors. It was with 60 Vbeta and 13 Jbeta primers that the PCR ran. The assay was immunoSEQ multiplex PCR, and TCRdb's table has in-frame clones only and misses some. The profile shows some 200,000 clones, 79% of them singletons. Material for sequencing was PBMCs. The receptor source for this set is a girl under 18 in good health and CMV-seropositive.

The chain joins TRBV29-1 to TRBJ1-4; D gene unclear. Trimming removed 6 bases at V and 6 bases at J, with 11 bases between. The CDR3 runs to 12 residues. The V gene's germline CDR1 is SQVTM and CDR2 ANQGSEA. The CDR3 DNA follows: TGCAGCGTGTTCGGGAGGGATGAAAAACTGTTTTTT. As protein: CSVFGRDEKLFF.

The rearrangement links TRBV7-2 to TRBJ2-1; 11 bases fit TRBD2. The CDR3 is made up of 15 amino acids. The germline CDR1 and CDR2 sequences are SGHTA and FQGNSA. With 5 bases clipped from V and 4 bases from J, the junction kept 4 bases outside the gene matches. CDR3 in amino acids: CASSASGGRYNEQFF. Here the CDR3 DNA reads TGTGCCAGCAGCGCTAGCGGGGGGCGGTACAATGAGCAGTTCTTC.

The sample holds one count of this clone. The chain carries TRBV9 and TRBJ2-3, with 7 bases that match TRBD2. CDR3 length: 14 residues. Germline CDR1 SGDLS, CDR2 YYNGEE. The V gene end was trimmed by 2 bases and the J gene end by 6 bases; junction bases not matched to a gene: 6. The CDR3 sequence is CASSVKGGRDTQYF. The CDR3 nucleotides read TGTGCCAGCAGCGTGAAGGGAGGGAGGGATACGCAGTATTTT.

The V and J genes are TRBV20-1 and TRBJ1-1; D not resolved. Trimming left V 3 bases short and J 10 bases short, with 9 bases between. Germline V gives CDR1 DFQATT, CDR2 SNEGSKA (reference sequence). The CDR3 contains 10 residues. Here the CDR3 reads CSASDRRAFF. The CDR3 DNA sequence: TGCAGTGCTAGCGATCGGAGAGCTTTCTTT.

The chain is built from TRBV11-3 and TRBJ2-1, with TRBD1 matching over 9 bases. The V and J ends lost 0 bases and 8 bases, in that order; junction bases with no gene match: 5. The CDR3 has 15 amino acids. The germline gives CDR1 SGHNT, CDR2 YENEEA. CDR3 amino acids: CASSLDDRGVDEQFF. As DNA, the CDR3 is TGTGCCAGCAGCTTAGATGACAGGGGGGTGGATGAGCAGTTCTTC.

The chain links TRBV19 to TRBJ1-6, with a tentative D call TRBD1 (6 bases). Trimming removed 5 bases at V and 7 bases at J, with 15 bases between. The CDR3 contains 15 residues. Germline V gene sequence: CDR1 LNHDA, CDR2 SQIVND (reference sequence). For the CDR3, the DNA is TGTGCCAGTAGTCAGGGGATTCAGATCAATTCACCCCTCCACTTT. Protein sequence: CASSQGIQINSPLHF.

This CDR3 is CASRGGTEFYGYTF. CDR3 nucleotides: TGTGCCAGCAGGGGGGGGACCGAATTCTATGGCTACACCTTC. The chain recombines TRBV6-6 with TRBJ1-2, with TRBD1 as a possible D gene (5 bases). The V end was cut by 6 bases, the J end by 4 bases, with 15 bases between. The germline V gene encodes CDR1 MNHNY and CDR2 SVGAGI (reference sequence). This CDR3 has 14 residues.

V is TRBV7-6 and J is TRBJ1-1; 8 bases agree with TRBD1. The length of the CDR3 is 14 residues. Germline V gene data show CDR1 as SGHVS and CDR2 as FNYEAQ. The V segment lost 1 base and the J segment 4 bases; nucleotides outside the gene matches: 2. CDR3 loop: CASSLGQGITEAFF. The CDR3 bases are TGTGCCAGCAGCTTAGGACAGGGGATCACTGAAGCTTTCTTT.

This chain joins TRBV7-9 and TRBJ1-4; D remains ambiguous. Germline loops: CDR1 SEHNR, CDR2 FQNEAQ (reference sequence). Trimming shortened V by 2 bases and J by 0 bases, and 13 bases separated the two germline ends. There are 17 residues in the CDR3. DNA of the CDR3: TGTGCCAGCAGCTTATCGGCCGCGGTTGCAACTAATGAAAAACTGTTTTTT. This encodes CASSLSAAVATNEKLFF. Filled out from reference TRBV7-9 and TRBJ1-4, the complete variable domain reads DTGVSQNPRHKITKRGQNVTFRCDPISEHNRLYWYRQTLGQGPEFLTYFQNEAQLEKSRLLSDRFSAERPKGSFSTLEIQRTEQGDSAMYLCASSLSAAVATNEKLFFGSGTQLSVL.

The V gene is TRBV2, the J gene TRBJ2-2; 10 bases agree with TRBD2. The length of the CDR3 is 14 residues. The trim removed 6 bases at V and 7 bases at J, leaving 5 bases unmatched. CDR1 and CDR2 from the germline V gene are SNHLY and FYNNEI. The CDR3 sequence is CASRNLAGVGELFF. CDR3 in DNA: TGTGCCAGCAGGAACCTAGCGGGGGTCGGGGAGCTGTTTTTT.

This clone was found once. CDR3 DNA sequence: TGTGCCAGCAGTGACCGGGAAGCAGGAAACACCATATATTTT. This gives the protein CASSDREAGNTIYF. V is TRBV6-4 and J is TRBJ1-3; D ambiguous. This CDR3 has 14 amino acids. Looked up from germline, CDR1 is MRHNA and CDR2 is SNTAGT. The V gene lost 2 bases and the J gene lost 4 bases, with 9 bases spanning the gap.

The chain joins TRBV28 to TRBJ2-4, with TRBD1 matching over 7 bases. Germline lookup yields CDR1 MDHEN and CDR2 SYDVKM. This CDR3 has 16 amino acids. V shed 2 bases, J shed 0 bases, and the junction held 4 bases outside the gene matches. The CDR3, as DNA: TGTGCCAGCAGTTTAGAGGGACAGCTAGCCAAAAACATTCAGTACTTC. It specifies CASSLEGQLAKNIQYF.

Worth noting for this clone: Other DNA sequences in the sample encode the same CDR3. V and J are TRBV7-2 and TRBJ1-4, with D maybe TRBD1 (6 bases). Germline loops: CDR1 SGHTA, CDR2 FQGNSA. The CDR3 consists of 15 residues. V shed 4 bases and J shed 0 bases, with 9 bases lying between them. Here the CDR3 reads CASSSQGATNEKLFF. Here the CDR3 DNA reads TGTGCCAGCAGCTCACAGGGCGCAACTAATGAAAAACTGTTTTTT.

The table lists this clone with a few counts. The V gene is TRBV7-2, the J gene TRBJ1-2, with a weak D call TRBD1 (5 bases). CDR1 and CDR2 (germline): SGHTA, FQGNSA. V lost 4 bases to trimming and J lost 8 bases, with 20 bases between them. The length of the CDR3 is 15 residues. The CDR3 nucleotides read TGTGCCAGCAGCTCAATAGTGTGGGGGGAGGGGGGCTACACCTTC. Amino acid sequence: CASSSIVWGEGGYTF.

The chain uses TRBV19 and TRBJ2-5; possibly TRBD2 for D (5 bases). Germline CDR1 reads LNHDA; CDR2 reads SQIVND (reference sequence). The CDR3 is made up of 18 amino acids. Trimming removed 2 bases at V and 7 bases at J, with 26 bases between. CDR3 nucleotides: TGTGCCAGTAGTATAAACGGTCCTCCTAGTAGCGTATACGGGACCCAGTACTTC. It codes for CASSINGPPSSVYGTQYF.

This clone is a singleton in its sample. The chain is built from TRBV5-4 and TRBJ1-1; TRBD1 matches at 9 bases. The CDR3 is 14 residues long. The germline CDR1 and CDR2 sequences are SGHNT and YYREEE (reference sequence). The ends lost 4 bases at V and 7 bases at J; junction bases unmatched: 8. CDR3 loop: CASSPTGGSLEAFF. The DNA for the CDR3 is TGTGCCAGCAGCCCCACAGGGGGCTCCCTTGAAGCTTTCTTT.

The chain is built from TRBV4-1 and TRBJ1-2; tentative D call: TRBD1 (6 bases). Trimming removed 4 bases at V and 4 bases at J, with 16 bases between. The CDR3 runs to 15 residues. Germline-derived CDR1 and CDR2 are MGHRA and YSYEKL. The CDR3 loop reads CASSLQDRGGYGYTF. The CDR3 DNA is TGCGCCAGCAGCCTTCAAGACAGAGGGGGCTATGGCTACACCTTC.